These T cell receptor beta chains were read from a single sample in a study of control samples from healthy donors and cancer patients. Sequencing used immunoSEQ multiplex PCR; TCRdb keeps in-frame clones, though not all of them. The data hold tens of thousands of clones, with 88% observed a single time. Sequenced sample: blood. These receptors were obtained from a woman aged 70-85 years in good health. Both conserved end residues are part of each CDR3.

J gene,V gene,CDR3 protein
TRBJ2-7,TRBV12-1,CASSPEQGVSSYEQYF
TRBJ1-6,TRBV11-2,CASSLDRVQSPLHF
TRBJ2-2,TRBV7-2,CASSLAPSTDTNTGELFF
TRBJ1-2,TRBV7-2,CASSLDRQGGYTF
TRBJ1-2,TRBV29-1,CSVDITGGHGYTF
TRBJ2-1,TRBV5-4,CASSLGGIYNEQFF
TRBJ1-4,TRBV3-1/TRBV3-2,CASSSDGGTNEKLFF
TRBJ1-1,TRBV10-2,CASTDHTEAFF
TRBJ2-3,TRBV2,CASSEGASGSLIDTQYF
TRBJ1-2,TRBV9,CASSVGPTARSPGGYTF
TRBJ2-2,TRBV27,CASSSPAGATTGELFF
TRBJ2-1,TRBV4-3,CASSQGLMPSRLAGWDEQFF
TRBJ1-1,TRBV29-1,CSVYWGATPIEAFF
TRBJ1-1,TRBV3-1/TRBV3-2,CASSQGLGGTEAFF
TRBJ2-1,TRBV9,CASSPPATHNEQFF
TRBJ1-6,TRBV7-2,CASSTPRTGNSPLHF
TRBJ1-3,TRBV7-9,CASSWLGNTIYF
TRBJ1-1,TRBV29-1,CSVESGRTEAFF
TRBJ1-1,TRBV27,CASSADGQLRDTEAFF
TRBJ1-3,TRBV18,CASSPTGGSGNTIYF
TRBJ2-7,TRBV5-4,CASSLGGQGGSYEQYF
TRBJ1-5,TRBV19,CASSIGERQPQHF
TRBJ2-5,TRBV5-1,CASSLAGLAGRETQYF
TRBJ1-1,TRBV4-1,CASSPSGGQGAAATEAFF
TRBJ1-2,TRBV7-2,CASRNSGTGGRFGGYTF
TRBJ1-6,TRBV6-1,CASSEAGQDNSPLHF
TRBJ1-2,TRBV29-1,CSAGLGAGGIDGYTF
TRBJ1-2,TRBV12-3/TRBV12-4,CASTTQGLMGYTF
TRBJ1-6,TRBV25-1,CASTRGGNSPLHF
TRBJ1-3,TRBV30,CAWRGSGNTIYF
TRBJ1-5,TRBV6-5,CASRDAGYEQPQHF
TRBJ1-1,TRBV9,CASSSGTLGNTEAFF
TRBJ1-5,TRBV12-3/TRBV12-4,CASSWTVNQPQHF
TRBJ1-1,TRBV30,CAWSVGHTTEAFF
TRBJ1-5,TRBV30,CAWSEMGNQPQHF
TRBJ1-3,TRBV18,CASSPGTGVDTIYF
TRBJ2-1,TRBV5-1,CASSLGDRDMNEQFF
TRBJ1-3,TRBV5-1,CASSLAGGVNTIYF
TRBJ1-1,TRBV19,CASWGQPNTEAFF
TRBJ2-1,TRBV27,CASSLRGEFYNEQFF
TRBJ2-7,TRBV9,CASSVGRRAGGSYEQYF
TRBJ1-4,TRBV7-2,CASSFSGLTNEKLFF
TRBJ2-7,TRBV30,CAWRTAGGFEQYF
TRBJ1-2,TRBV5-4,CASSLGAANYGYTF
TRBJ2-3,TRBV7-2,CASGGGDTQYF
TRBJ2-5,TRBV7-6,CASSLGAVGQETQYF
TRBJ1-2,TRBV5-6,CASSPTGVYGYTF
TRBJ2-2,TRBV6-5,CASLRDTGELFF
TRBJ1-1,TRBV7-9,CASSPRPGENTEAFF
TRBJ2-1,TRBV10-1,CASSPNRYNEQFF
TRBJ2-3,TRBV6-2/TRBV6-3,CASSPMAGFTDTQYF
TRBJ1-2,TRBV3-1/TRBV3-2,CASSQSVGTNYGYTF
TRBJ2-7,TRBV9,CASSGGQGGLREQYF
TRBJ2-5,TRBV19,CASSLQETQYF
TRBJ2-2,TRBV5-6,CASSFPVGGELFF
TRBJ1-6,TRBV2,CASSEWRAPYNSPLHF
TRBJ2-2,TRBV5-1,CASGPTAPLPGELFF
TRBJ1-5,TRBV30,CAWSRDRGPLPQHF
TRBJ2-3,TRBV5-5,CASTLTGFTDTQYF
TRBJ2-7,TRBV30,CAWSKDTTYEQYF